These T cell receptor beta chains were read from a single sample in a study of blood T cell repertoires in COVID-19. The table came from immunoSEQ multiplex PCR; TCRdb's copy has only in-frame clones and leaves some out. The sample includes under 200,000 clones, 70% to 80% of them seen just once. The sequenced sample consisted of PBMCs or T cells enriched from blood (not recorded which). Every receptor here comes from a woman aged 70-85 years in a cohort exposed to, infected with or recovered from COVID-19 (not recorded which). Both conserved end residues are part of each CDR3. D genes are given only for firm matches. Rows give clone size only sometimes, using once, few, many, or a class for an expanded clone.

TRBV7-2,NA,TRBJ2-5,NA,TGTGCCAGCAGTCGCAGGGTGGACGAGACCCAGTACTTC,CASSRRVDETQYF
TRBV28,NA,TRBJ2-1,NA,TGTGCCAGCAGTTCAGTCGCGGGCAATGAGCAGTTCTTC,CASSSVAGNEQFF
TRBV6-5,NA,TRBJ2-7,NA,TGTGCCAGCAGTTACTCGAAAAGCGGATCCTACGAGCAGTACTTC,CASSYSKSGSYEQYF
TRBV5-5,NA,TRBJ1-1,NA,TGTGCCAGCAGCTCACAGGCTATGAACACTGAAGCTTTCTTT,CASSSQAMNTEAFF
TRBV5-4,NA,TRBJ1-6,TRBD1,TGTGCCAGCAGCTCCTCGACAGGGTTGGGGCATTCACCCCTCCACTTT,CASSSSTGLGHSPLHF
TRBV3-1/TRBV3-2,NA,TRBJ1-2,TRBD1,TGTGCCAGCAGCTCACAGGGGGCAGGGGGCTACACCTTC,CASSSQGAGGYTF
TRBV9,NA,TRBJ2-1,NA,TGTGCCAGCAGCGTAGGTCAGGGGAGCTCCTACAATGAGCAGTTCTTC,CASSVGQGSSYNEQFF
TRBV5-1,few,TRBJ1-3,NA,TGCGCCAGCAGCTTGTTGCGGGGCGGGATCTCTGGAAACACCATATATTTT,CASSLLRGGISGNTIYF
TRBV14,NA,TRBJ1-5,TRBD1,TGTGCCAGCAGCCAAGAAATTTTGTGGATTCAAACAGGGGGAATGGTTCAGCCCCAGCATTTT,CASSQEILWIQTGGMVQPQHF
TRBV5-1,few,TRBJ2-3,TRBD2,TGCGCCAGCAGCCGCGCGGGAGAAGGCACAGATACGCAGTATTTT,CASSRAGEGTDTQYF
TRBV7-7,NA,TRBJ2-1,NA,TGTGCTAGCAGCCAGGGGACCGCGAACTACAATGAGCAGTTCTTC,CASSQGTANYNEQFF
TRBV20-1,NA,TRBJ2-1,TRBD2,TGCAGTGCTAGTCTGGTGGCGGGAGGGCTGTACAATGAGCAGTTCTTC,CSASLVAGGLYNEQFF
TRBV4-3,once,TRBJ2-3,TRBD2,TGCGCCAGCAGCCAAGACCTTGGACTAGCGGGAGTTGCAGATACGCAGTATTTT,CASSQDLGLAGVADTQYF
TRBV3-1/TRBV3-2,NA,TRBJ2-5,NA,TGTGCCAGCAGCCAAGGGTCGAGACAAGAGACCCAGTACTTC,CASSQGSRQETQYF
TRBV3-1/TRBV3-2,few,TRBJ2-2,TRBD1,TGTGCCAGCAGCCAAGATTATTGGACAGGGAGAACCGGGGAGCTGTTTTTT,CASSQDYWTGRTGELFF
TRBV5-1,NA,TRBJ1-2,TRBD1,TGCGCCAGCAGCTTGGAAGGGACAGGGTATGGCTACACCTTC,CASSLEGTGYGYTF
TRBV11-2,NA,TRBJ2-7,NA,TGTGCCAGCAGCTCGAACCTAAGACAGGTCTACGAGCAGTACTTC,CASSSNLRQVYEQYF
TRBV19,NA,TRBJ1-1,TRBD1,TGTGCCAGTCAACAAGGAGGGACAGGGGTCATGAACACTGAAGCTTTCTTT,CASQQGGTGVMNTEAFF
TRBV5-1,NA,TRBJ2-5,TRBD2,TGCGCCAGCAGCCCCTACGGCGCGGGAGGGAAACAAGAGACCCAGTACTTC,CASSPYGAGGKQETQYF
TRBV6-5,NA,TRBJ2-5,TRBD2,TGTGCCAGCAGTCATACGACGGGAGGCCAAGAGACCCAGTACTTC,CASSHTTGGQETQYF
TRBV7-3,NA,TRBJ2-5,TRBD1,TGTGCCAGCAGCTTAAGAGGGGGCGAAGAGACCCAGTACTTC,CASSLRGGEETQYF
TRBV5-1,NA,TRBJ2-7,TRBD1,TGCGCCAGCAGCGAAGGGACAGGGGCCGAGCAGTACTTC,CASSEGTGAEQYF
TRBV19,NA,TRBJ1-4,TRBD1,TGTGCCAGTATCCCCCGGGACAGGGTGGTCTATGAAAAACTGTTTTTT,CASIPRDRVVYEKLFF
TRBV7-3,NA,TRBJ1-6,NA,TGTGCCAGCAGCTTACAGGGGCAGGCCAGTTCACCCCTCCACTTT,CASSLQGQASSPLHF